The 26 T cell receptor beta chains given below trace back to one sample, sequenced in a study of T cells expressing NK-cell markers. Following a re-call of the 5' RACE reads, TCRdb has one entry per CDR3 protein and lacks DNA. The table lists about 160,000 distinct CDR3 sequences. The source material was blood T cells: a sorted CD56 or NKG2C T cell subset, CD4+ or CD8+ T cells, or bulk PBMC T cells (not recorded which). The receptors originated from a man aged 18-70 years in good health.

This chain joins TRBV20-1 and TRBJ1-2; TCRdb's D call of TRBD1 is untestable without DNA. Germline values: CDR1 DFQATT, CDR2 SNEGSKA (reference sequence). The CDR3 loop spans 15 amino acids. CDR3 loop: CSARDSGAYNYGYTF.

CDR3 loop: CASSVEEQGHAGELFF. The V gene is TRBV9, the J gene TRBJ2-2; the TCRdb D gene call, TRBD1, has no DNA to confirm it. Germline CDR1 and CDR2: SGDLS and YYNGEE. This CDR3 comprises 16 residues.

The rearrangement joins TRBV15 to TRBJ2-6; TCRdb outputs TRBD1, but without DNA this stays unchecked. This CDR3 is 15 amino acids long. CDR1 is LNHNV, CDR2 YYDKDF, per germline (reference sequence). CDR3 sequence reads: CATSRGQGDANVLTF.

This chain connects TRBV20-1 to TRBJ2-1; TCRdb gives TRBD1 as the D gene, but with no DNA this cannot be confirmed. Germline CDR1 is DFQATT and CDR2 is SNEGSKA (reference sequence). The CDR3 contains 12 residues. The CDR3 region is CSASRGDLEQFF.

The rearrangement links TRBV19 to TRBJ2-1; TCRdb's D gene call, TRBD1, goes unchecked for lack of DNA. The germline CDR1 and CDR2 sequences are LNHDA and SQIVND (reference sequence). This CDR3 has 15 residues. CDR3 sequence reads: CASSPRQGGYNEQFF.

The chain carries TRBV21-1 and TRBJ2-1. TRBV21-1 has pseudogene status. The CDR3 extends over 12 amino acids. The CDR3 is CASSHTYNEQFF.

J is TRBJ2-1 and V is TRBV7-9; TCRdb's D call of TRBD2 is untestable without DNA. The CDR3 covers 13 residues. The germline gives CDR1 SEHNR, CDR2 FQNEAQ (reference sequence). CDR3 protein: CASTRGGFNEQFF.

This sequence joins TRBV12-3 or TRBV12-4 and TRBJ1-1; TCRdb selects TRBD1, and the lack of DNA leaves this call unchecked. This CDR3 is 15 amino acids long. The CDR3 sequence: CASSLVGQGRAEAFF.

The CDR3 is CASSPGTGGFYGYTF. V usage is TRBV9 and J usage is TRBJ1-2; the TCRdb call, TRBD1, lacks DNA for checking. CDR3 length: 15 amino acids. The germline CDR1 and CDR2 sequences are SGDLS and YYNGEE.

The rearrangement uses TRBV20-1 and TRBJ1-2. Germline assignment: CDR1 DFQATT and CDR2 SNEGSKA (reference sequence). The CDR3 spans 15 residues. The CDR3 loop is CSAREAAYTNYGYTF.

The chain couples TRBV4-2 to TRBJ2-5; the TRBD1 assignment by TCRdb is unverifiable without DNA. CDR1 is LGHNA and CDR2 is YNFKEQ in the germline V gene. The CDR3 has 17 residues. CDR3 loop: CASSQAAGGPPGETQYF.

The chain links TRBV7-8 to TRBJ2-5; TCRdb's assignment of TRBD2 cannot be checked, as there is no DNA. This CDR3 region has 16 residues. The germline gives CDR1 SGHVS, CDR2 FQNEAQ. This CDR3 reads CASSLLAGAPQETQYF.

V is TRBV9 and J is TRBJ2-5; TCRdb names TRBD2, which stays unverified in the absence of DNA. The CDR3 runs 18 residues. Germline V gene lookup returns CDR1 SGDLS and CDR2 YYNGEE. CDR3 in amino acids: CASSSGTSGGAIQETQYF.

This chain connects TRBV4-2 to TRBJ1-2. The germline V gene has CDR1 LGHNA and CDR2 YNFKEQ. The CDR3 is 15 residues long. The CDR3 sequence: CASSQTPGGNYGYTF.

This chain joins TRBV7-8 and TRBJ2-5. The CDR3 has 15 residues. Germline V CDR1 and CDR2: SGHVS, FQNEAQ. The chain's CDR3 is CASSLAGRSEETQYF.

The genes are TRBV12-3 or TRBV12-4 and TRBJ2-5; the TCRdb D gene call, TRBD1, has no DNA to confirm it. The CDR3 consists of 13 residues. The CDR3 loop is CASTQGARETQYF.

This chain joins TRBV12-5 and TRBJ2-5; TCRdb's assignment of TRBD2 cannot be checked, as there is no DNA. The CDR3 runs 13 residues. CDR1 and CDR2 from the germline V gene are LGHNT and FRNRAP. This chain's CDR3 is CASGFGGVETQYF.

The genes are TRBV2 and TRBJ2-7; the D gene TCRdb calls, TRBD1, cannot be checked with no DNA. Germline V gives CDR1 SNHLY, CDR2 FYNNEI. The CDR3 runs 12 residues. The CDR3 spells CASEDRGDEQYF.

The chain has TRBV13 and TRBJ2-1. Germline CDR1 is PRHDT and CDR2 is FYEKMQ (reference sequence). This CDR3 has 15 amino acids. CDR3 region: CASSSLQNPYNEQFF.

This chain connects TRBV9 to TRBJ1-2; as DNA is missing, the TRBD1 call by TCRdb cannot be tested. Germline lookup yields CDR1 SGDLS and CDR2 YYNGEE. This CDR3 is built from 14 residues. CDR3 amino acids: CASSVGTGGDGYTF.

The chain uses TRBV29-1 and TRBJ1-5. Looked up from germline, CDR1 is SQVTM and CDR2 is ANQGSEA. This CDR3 contains 12 residues. CDR3: CSVEQGNQPQHF.

V gene TRBV20-1 combines with J gene TRBJ2-7; the D call of TRBD1 rests on TCRdb alone, since no DNA is present to check it. The germline V gene encodes CDR1 DFQATT and CDR2 SNEGSKA (reference sequence). The CDR3 runs to 14 residues. The CDR3 is CSVSERQGSYEQYF.

The rearrangement joins TRBV24-1 to TRBJ2-3; TCRdb picks TRBD1, but there is no DNA to check that call. Germline CDR1 KGHDR, CDR2 SFDVKD. This CDR3 contains 15 residues. Here the CDR3 reads CATSGWAENTDTQYF.

The chain uses TRBV2 and TRBJ1-2; no DNA is available, so the TRBD1 call from TCRdb remains unchecked. The CDR3 has 14 amino acids. CDR1 SNHLY and CDR2 FYNNEI come from the germline V gene. CDR3 protein: CASSERNRVAGYTF.

The gene calls are TRBV4-1 and TRBJ2-3; absent DNA, TCRdb's TRBD2 call cannot be checked. The CDR3 spans 18 residues. Germline V gives CDR1 MGHRA, CDR2 YSYEKL. The CDR3 protein is CASSPPGLAGGPTDTQYF.

The chain has TRBV5-1 and TRBJ1-6; TCRdb returns TRBD1, unconfirmable since there is no DNA. This CDR3 comprises 14 residues. The germline V gene has CDR1 SGHRS and CDR2 YFSETQ. CDR3 protein: CASSSGQGISPLHF.